Shown below are 30 T cell receptor beta chains from a single sample sequenced in a study of T-cell memory formation after mild COVID-19. Each CDR3 protein is one row after TCRdb ran MiXCR on the 5' RACE reads. Here the sample spans 210,000 or so distinct CDR3 sequences, around 25% being singletons. The sequenced material came from PBMCs or a T cell subset sorted from them (not recorded which). These receptor sequences come from an adult woman who had mild COVID-19 (a few samples of this study predate the infection). Cell type and time point are not known.

The V gene is TRBV28, the J gene TRBJ2-1; D remains ambiguous. V was cut by 5 bases and J by 2 bases, with 7 bases left in between. The germline V gene has CDR1 MDHEN and CDR2 SYDVKM. This CDR3 contains 13 residues. Written as DNA, the CDR3 is TGTGCCAGCAGTCTTGCCCCCTACAATGAGCAGTTCTTC. Encoded protein: CASSLAPYNEQFF.

This chain connects TRBV18 to TRBJ2-3, with 7 bases fitting TRBD1. There are 12 residues in the CDR3. V was pared by 6 bases and J by 5 bases, with 2 bases of the junction left unmatched. Germline CDR1 KGHSH, CDR2 LQKENI. The CDR3 DNA is TGTGCCAGCTCGAGGGACAGAGATACGCAGTATTTT. As protein: CASSRDRDTQYF.

This clonotype was seen more than once but under ten times. The chain combines TRBV11-2 with TRBJ2-2, with D maybe TRBD2 (6 bases). The germline V and J ends were trimmed by 5 bases and 5 bases, with 18 bases remaining between them. The CDR3 extends over 16 amino acids. CDR1 is SGHAT and CDR2 is FQNNGV in the germline V gene. CDR3 in DNA: TGTGCCAGCAGCCCGCGCCTGGGGGGAAGGACCGGGGAGCTGTTTTTT. It yields the protein CASSPRLGGRTGELFF.

The V and J genes are TRBV6-2 or TRBV6-3 and TRBJ1-2; tentative D call: TRBD1 (5 bases). This CDR3 is built from 16 residues. Trimming pared 7 bases from V and 0 bases from J, leaving 18 bases between. CDR1 is MNHEY, CDR2 SVGEGT, per germline. CDR3 protein: CASNPGFVTANYGYTF. CDR3 in DNA: TGTGCCAGCAACCCAGGGTTTGTGACGGCTAACTATGGCTACACCTTC.

The chain employs TRBV29-1 and TRBJ1-2, with D possibly matching TRBD1 (5 bases). The CDR3 runs to 11 residues. Germline lookup yields CDR1 SQVTM and CDR2 ANQGSEA. V dropped 7 bases and J dropped 8 bases, with 14 bases sitting between them. The CDR3 is CSGWGVEGYTF. CDR3 in DNA: TGCAGCGGCTGGGGGGTAGAGGGCTACACCTTC.

This clonotype showed up many times. The chain links TRBV20-1 to TRBJ2-7; no clear D gene. The CDR3 contains 14 residues. The germline CDR1 and CDR2 sequences are DFQATT and SNEGSKA (reference sequence). V dropped 0 bases and J dropped 1 base, with 10 bases sitting between them. DNA of the CDR3: TGCAGTGCTAGAGAACCAGCGAGATCCTACGAGCAGTACTTC. Its translation: CSAREPARSYEQYF.

This clonotype was observed a handful of times. The gene calls are TRBV5-1 and TRBJ1-5, with D unclear. V gave up 0 bases and J gave up 6 bases, with 19 bases separating them. This CDR3 has 17 amino acids. From germline, CDR1 is SGHRS and CDR2 YFSETQ. The CDR3: CASSLALADRLLQPQHF. The CDR3 DNA reads as TGCGCCAGCAGCTTGGCCCTCGCTGACCGCCTCCTTCAGCCCCAGCATTTT.

In this sample, this clonotype turned up a few times. The chain couples TRBV7-9 to TRBJ2-3; D not certain. Germline V lookup: CDR1 SEHNR, CDR2 FQNEAQ (reference sequence). CDR3 length: 15 residues. V lost 3 bases to trimming and J lost 1 base, with 11 bases between them. CDR3 nucleotide sequence: TGTGCCAGCAGCTTGGGCGGTTTCGGCACAGATACGCAGTATTTT. This encodes CASSLGGFGTDTQYF.

The chain employs TRBV2 and TRBJ2-3; the D is unclear. This CDR3 is built from 9 residues. CDR1 is SNHLY and CDR2 is FYNNEI in the germline V gene. Trimming shortened V by 7 bases and J by 9 bases, and 5 bases separated the two germline ends. As DNA, the CDR3 is TGTGCCAGCAACCCGACGCAGTATTTT. Protein product: CASNPTQYF.

The chain employs TRBV7-2 and TRBJ2-4; 7 bases fit TRBD2. With 4 bases clipped from V and 1 base from J, the junction kept 4 bases outside the gene matches. Germline-derived CDR1 and CDR2 are SGHTA and FQGNSA. The CDR3 runs 15 residues. CDR3: CASSYWEGAKNIQYF. The CDR3 region has the DNA TGTGCCAGCAGCTACTGGGAGGGGGCCAAAAACATTCAGTACTTC.

The chain's CDR3 is CASSQDPSGSTDTQYF. The CDR3 DNA follows: TGTGCCAGCAGCCAAGATCCAAGCGGGAGCACAGATACGCAGTATTTT. V is TRBV4-2 and J is TRBJ2-3; D might be TRBD2 (6 bases). V was clipped by 0 bases and J by 0 bases, with 10 bases between them. This CDR3 has 16 residues. Germline CDR1 and CDR2: LGHNA and YNFKEQ.

The chain joins TRBV6-1 to TRBJ1-2, with D perhaps TRBD1 (6 bases). The CDR3 has 19 amino acids. Looked up from germline, CDR1 is MNHNS and CDR2 is SASEGT. The V gene lost 1 base and the J gene lost 3 bases, with 24 bases spanning the gap. The CDR3 DNA reads TGTGCCAGCAGTGAAGTACGGACTCGGGGCGGGGGCTTAGACTATGGCTACACCTTC. It specifies CASSEVRTRGGGLDYGYTF.

This rearrangement joins TRBV28 to TRBJ2-5, with 9 bases aligning to TRBD2. This CDR3 has 15 residues. V lost 6 bases and J lost 2; bases outside the gene matches: 7. Looked up from germline, CDR1 is MDHEN and CDR2 is SYDVKM. CDR3 sequence: CASRFGLASQETQYF. In DNA form, the CDR3 reads TGTGCCAGCAGATTCGGACTAGCGTCACAAGAGACCCAGTACTTC.

This clonotype was recorded a few times. The chain joins TRBV7-2 to TRBJ2-1; D is ambiguous. Per the germline V gene, CDR1 is SGHTA and CDR2 is FQGNSA. The CDR3 totals 15 residues. Trimming stripped 5 bases from V and 4 bases from J, with 15 bases between. The CDR3 DNA reads TGTGCCAGCAGCCCCAGCCGGGTTTGGTACAATGAGCAGTTCTTC. Residues: CASSPSRVWYNEQFF.

This clonotype was picked up one time. J is TRBJ2-3 and V is TRBV29-1; TRBD2 agrees at 13 bases. The CDR3 spans 18 residues. V lost 3 bases and J lost 3; bases outside the gene matches: 12. Germline values: CDR1 SQVTM, CDR2 ANQGSEA. CDR3 in amino acids: CSVERRGLAGPETDTQYF. The CDR3 nucleotides read TGCAGCGTTGAGCGGAGGGGACTAGCGGGGCCAGAGACAGATACGCAGTATTTT.

This clonotype is a singleton in its sample. This chain uses TRBV3-1 with TRBJ2-3, with 7 bases identical to TRBD2. Per germline, CDR1 LGHDT and CDR2 YNNKEL (reference sequence). With 4 bases clipped from V and 6 bases from J, the junction kept 10 bases outside the gene matches. The CDR3 covers 15 residues. DNA for the CDR3: TGTGCCAGCAGCCCGGGGGGTGCCCTGGGGGATACGCAGTATTTT. The encoded protein is CASSPGGALGDTQYF.

The chain employs TRBV5-1 and TRBJ2-5; no clear D gene. The J call may be faulty, since TRBJ2-4 better matches the DNA end. Germline CDR1 and CDR2: SGHRS and YFSETQ. The CDR3 has 11 residues. Here the CDR3 reads CASKGDPIQYF. CDR3 bases: TGCGCCAGCAAGGGCGACCCCATTCAGTACTTC.

The V call is TRBV19, the J call TRBJ2-1; D not resolved. This CDR3 has 13 residues. Germline-derived CDR1 and CDR2 are LNHDA and SQIVND (reference sequence). V lost 3 bases to trimming and J lost 5 bases, with 8 bases between them. This CDR3 is CASSIEGNNEQFF. The DNA for the CDR3 is TGTGCCAGTAGTATCGAAGGAAACAATGAGCAGTTCTTC.

The V gene is TRBV15, the J gene TRBJ2-1, with D perhaps TRBD1 (5 bases). The CDR3 totals 16 residues. V was pared by 0 bases and J by 7 bases, with 16 bases between. From germline, CDR1 is LNHNV and CDR2 YYDKDF (reference sequence). CDR3 coding DNA: TGTGCCACCAGCAGAGATTCGGTTGCAGGGATAAATGAGCAGTTCTTC. It codes for CATSRDSVAGINEQFF. The full variable domain, with the rest looked up from reference TRBV15 and TRBJ2-1, is DAMVIQNPRYQVTQFGKPVTLSCSQTLNHNVMYWYQQKSSQAPKLLFHYYDKDFNNEADTPDNFQSRRPNTSFCFLDIRSPGLGDTAMYLCATSRDSVAGINEQFFGPGTRLTVL.

This clonotype was counted between two and nine times. V is TRBV9 and J is TRBJ2-7; the D gene is possibly TRBD2 (6 bases). The CDR3 runs 13 residues. V was cut by 1 base and J by 6 bases, with 11 bases left in between. The germline V gene encodes CDR1 SGDLS and CDR2 YYNGEE. CDR3 amino acids: CASSVMRGGEQYF. The CDR3 coding sequence is TGTGCCAGCAGCGTAATGCGGGGAGGCGAGCAGTACTTC.

The rearrangement uses TRBV4-1 and TRBJ1-4, with D uncertain. CDR1 MGHRA and CDR2 YSYEKL come from the germline V gene. V lost 1 base, J lost 5 bases, and 5 bases lay in between. This CDR3 spans 13 amino acids. The CDR3 bases are TGCGCCAGCAGCCAAGTATGGAATGAAAAACTGTTTTTT. Its translation is CASSQVWNEKLFF.

The chain links TRBV7-2 to TRBJ1-1; D might be TRBD1 (6 bases). Germline CDR1 SGHTA, CDR2 FQGNSA. CDR3 length: 13 amino acids. Trimming cost V 10 bases and J 6 bases, with 18 bases left between them. The CDR3 DNA is TGTGCCACCTGGTTAGGGGGTGCGGCTGAAGCTTTCTTT. Encoded protein: CATWLGGAAEAFF.

CDR3 DNA: TGTGCCATCAGTGGGAACGGGTTGCACGAGCAGTACTTC. Translation: CAISGNGLHEQYF. This rearrangement joins TRBV10-3 to TRBJ2-7; no firm D call. Trimming pared 4 bases from V and 5 bases from J, leaving 12 bases between. This CDR3 contains 13 residues. The germline V gene has CDR1 ENHRY and CDR2 SYGVKD.

This chain's CDR3 is CASSFGGQAFF. CDR3 sequence (DNA): TGTGCCAGCAGCTTCGGGGGGCAAGCTTTCTTT. This chain links TRBV11-2 with TRBJ1-1; perhaps TRBD1 as D (6 bases). Germline V gene data show CDR1 as SGHAT and CDR2 as FQNNGV. V lost 3 bases and J 9 bases, leaving 8 bases between the germline ends. The CDR3 spans 11 residues.

This chain links TRBV4-3 with TRBJ1-1; tentatively, D is TRBD1 (5 bases). V lost 4 bases, J lost 4 bases, and 22 bases lay in between. The CDR3 is 17 amino acids. CDR1 and CDR2 (germline): LGHNA, YSLEER. Here the CDR3 reads CASSRSDLPLGLTEAFF. For the CDR3, the DNA is TGCGCCAGCAGCCGATCAGACCTTCCCTTGGGGCTCACTGAAGCTTTCTTT.

This clonotype has only a few counts. V gene TRBV12-3 or TRBV12-4 combines with J gene TRBJ1-2; 9 bases line up with TRBD1. V was pared by 5 bases and J by 4 bases, with 8 bases of the junction left unmatched. CDR3 size: 15 residues. The CDR3 here is CASSTGTGLSYGYTF. Written as DNA, the CDR3 is TGTGCCAGCAGTACCGGGACAGGGTTATCCTATGGCTACACCTTC.

This rearrangement joins TRBV20-1 to TRBJ1-1; D gene unclear. V lost 6 bases to trimming and J lost 4 bases, with 15 bases between them. Germline assignment: CDR1 DFQATT and CDR2 SNEGSKA (reference sequence). This CDR3 region has 13 residues. The CDR3 DNA reads TGCAGTGCCAGAAGGAGGTTGGGCACTGAAGCTTTCTTT. This encodes CSARRRLGTEAFF.

This clonotype was observed a handful of times. This chain links TRBV12-3 or TRBV12-4 with TRBJ2-3; a weak D match, TRBD1 (5 bases). V was trimmed by 1 base and J by 4 bases, leaving 6 bases between them. This CDR3 contains 13 residues. Here the CDR3 reads CASSLEGSDTQYF. The CDR3, as DNA: TGTGCCAGCAGTTTAGAGGGGTCAGATACGCAGTATTTT.

The V call is TRBV6-5, the J call TRBJ2-7; D not certain. Trimming took 11 bases from V and 2 from J, leaving 10 bases between them. CDR1 is MNHEY, CDR2 SVGAGI, per germline. The CDR3 loop spans 11 amino acids. CDR3 sequence: CASGGPYEQYF. The CDR3 DNA reads TGTGCCTCGGGTGGGCCCTACGAGCAGTACTTC.

In its sample, this clonotype was seen many times. V is TRBV7-9 and J is TRBJ2-5, with D perhaps matching TRBD1 or TRBD2 (5 bases each). The germline V and J ends were trimmed by 8 bases and 3 bases, with 13 bases remaining between them. The CDR3 consists of 13 residues. Per germline, CDR1 SEHNR and CDR2 FQNEAQ (reference sequence). The CDR3, as DNA: TGTGCCAGCCTAGGGACGAACGAAGAGACCCAGTACTTC. It yields the protein CASLGTNEETQYF.